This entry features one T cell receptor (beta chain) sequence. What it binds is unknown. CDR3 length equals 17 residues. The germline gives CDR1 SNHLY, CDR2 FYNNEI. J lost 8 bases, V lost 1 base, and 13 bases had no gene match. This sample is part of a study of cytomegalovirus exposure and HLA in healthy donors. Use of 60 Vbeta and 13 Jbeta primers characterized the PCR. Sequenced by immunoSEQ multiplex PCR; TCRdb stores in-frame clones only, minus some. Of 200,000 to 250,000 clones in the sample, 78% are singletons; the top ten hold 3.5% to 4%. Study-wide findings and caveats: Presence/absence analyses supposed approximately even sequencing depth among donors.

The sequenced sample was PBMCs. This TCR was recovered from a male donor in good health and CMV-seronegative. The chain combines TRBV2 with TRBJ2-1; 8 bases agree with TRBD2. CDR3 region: CASSEGFGLAVFHEQFF. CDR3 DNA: TGTGCCAGCAGTGAAGGATTTGGACTAGCAGTCTTCCATGAGCAGTTCTTC.